Listed here are 11 T cell receptor beta chains from one sample, sequenced in a study of Graves' ophthalmopathy and Graves' hyperthyroidism. Using RNA transcripts, the TCR beta CDR3 regions were amplified. Following a first-round RT-PCR that used HTBI primers, a second-round multiplex PCR was carried out. In TCRdb, the multiplex PCR reads were re-called with MiXCR into one record per CDR3 protein. The sample yields hundreds of thousands of distinct CDR3 sequences, about 38% seen once. The sequenced sample was peripheral blood. All receptors derive from an adult man with Graves' ophthalmopathy.

This clonotype was detected ten times or more. The V and J genes are TRBV12-3 or TRBV12-4 and TRBJ1-3, with unresolved D. The V end lost 1 base, the J end lost 4 bases, and 8 bases lay between the germline ends. The CDR3 spans 14 residues. CDR3: CASSLVRLGNTIYF. As DNA, the CDR3 is TGTGCCAGCAGTTTAGTACGACTGGGAAACACCATATATTTT.

The table lists this clonotype with a few counts. An end of the junction differs from the germline gene, which may be a read error. This chain uses TRBV24-1 with TRBJ1-1; D is undetermined. From germline, CDR1 is KGHDR and CDR2 SFDVKD. This CDR3 is 16 amino acids long. Here the CDR3 DNA reads TGTGCCAGCAGTTACTCGATTGGGTATAGGAACACTGAAGCTTTCTTT. As protein: CASSYSIGYRNTEAFF.

This clonotype was seen ten or more times. The chain recombines TRBV12-3 or TRBV12-4 with TRBJ2-2; D is undetermined. The CDR3 spans 12 residues. The germline V and J ends were trimmed by 7 bases and 8 bases, with 11 bases remaining between them. The CDR3 is CASIHGPGELFF. CDR3 coding DNA: TGTGCCAGCATCCATGGGCCGGGGGAGCTGTTTTTT.

Ten or more counts support this clonotype. The V call is TRBV4-1, the J call TRBJ1-5; D not certain. This CDR3 comprises 14 residues. V gave up 0 bases and J gave up 1 base, with 4 bases separating them. Germline V gives CDR1 MGHRA, CDR2 YSYEKL. CDR3 sequence: CASSQDGSNQPQHF. CDR3 nucleotide sequence: TGCGCCAGCAGCCAAGATGGAAGCAATCAGCCCCAGCATTTT.

The rearrangement uses TRBV11-2 and TRBJ1-2; the match to TRBD1 covers 7 bases. V gave up 5 bases and J gave up 6 bases; unmatched junction bases: 6. The CDR3 sequence is 13 residues long. Germline loops: CDR1 SGHAT, CDR2 FQNNGV. The CDR3 loop reads CASSHCTGDGYTF. DNA for the CDR3: TGTGCCAGCAGCCATTGTACAGGGGATGGCTACACCTTC.

The V and J genes are TRBV25-1 and TRBJ2-3; 9 positions agree with TRBD2. V trimming: 4 bases; J trimming: 6 bases; junction bases outside the gene matches: 17. Germline V gene sequence: CDR1 MGHDK, CDR2 SYGVNS. The CDR3 length is 18 residues. CDR3 in amino acids: CASSGLRGGSSQRDTQYF. The DNA for the CDR3 is TGTGCCAGCAGTGGGCTGCGGGGGGGTTCATCACAGCGTGATACGCAGTATTTT. The whole variable domain, filled in from reference TRBV25-1 and TRBJ2-3, reads EADIYQTPRYLVIGTGKKITLECSQTMGHDKMYWYQQDPGMELHLIHYSYGVNSTEKGDLSSESTVSRIRTEHFPLTLESARPSHTSQYLCASSGLRGGSSQRDTQYFGPGTRLTVL.

CDR3 in DNA: TGTGCCAGCAGCCCCCTAGCAGAAACGAACACCGGGGAGCTGTTTTTT. This codes for CASSPLAETNTGELFF. The chain has TRBV9 and TRBJ2-2, with a weak D call TRBD2 (5 bases). CDR3 length: 16 residues. Trimming took off 4 bases at V and 0 bases at J, with 13 bases between the two ends. Germline V lookup: CDR1 SGDLS, CDR2 YYNGEE.

This chain joins TRBV5-4 and TRBJ1-6; 8 nucleotides agree with TRBD1. The V gene end was trimmed by 4 bases and the J gene end by 9 bases; junction bases not matched to a gene: 12. This CDR3 has 16 amino acids. CDR1 and CDR2 from the germline V gene are SGHNT and YYREEE (reference sequence). CDR3 nucleotide sequence: TGTGCCAGCAGCACAAGGACAGGGATACTTAGTTCACCCCTCCACTTT. Protein sequence: CASSTRTGILSSPLHF.

This clonotype was seen repeatedly, ten times or more. The chain is built from TRBV5-1 and TRBJ2-7; the match to TRBD1 covers 9 bases. Germline V lookup: CDR1 SGHRS, CDR2 YFSETQ. V trimming: 2 bases; J trimming: 0 bases; junction bases outside the gene matches: 3. The CDR3 covers 15 residues. DNA for the CDR3: TGCGCCAGCAGCTTAGGACAGGGGACCTCCTACGAGCAGTACTTC. It codes for CASSLGQGTSYEQYF. Using reference TRBV5-1 and TRBJ2-7 for the parts outside the CDR3, the full variable domain is KAGVTQTPRYLIKTRGQQVTLSCSPISGHRSVSWYQQTPGQGLQFLFEYFSETQRNKGNFPGRFSGRQFSNSRSEMNVSTLELGDSALYLCASSLGQGTSYEQYFGPGTRLTVT.

This clonotype was recorded many times. The genes are TRBV6-6 and TRBJ2-6; D may correspond to TRBD1 or TRBD2 (6 bases each). The CDR3 length is 18 residues. Trimming left V 4 bases short and J 4 bases short, with 20 bases between. The germline V gene encodes CDR1 MNHNY and CDR2 SVGAGI (reference sequence). The CDR3 DNA is TGTGCCAGCAGTTCCCTAGGGGGTGGGACTCTGGGGGCCAACGTCCTGACTTTC. It specifies CASSSLGGGTLGANVLTF.

This clonotype was detected ten times or more. The chain recombines TRBV10-3 with TRBJ2-2; 15 bases align to TRBD2. This CDR3 comprises 17 residues. The trim removed 10 bases at V and 2 bases at J, leaving 8 bases unmatched. Germline V lookup: CDR1 ENHRY, CDR2 SYGVKD. In nucleotides, the CDR3 is TGTGCCACCGGACTAGCGGGGGGGGTGCCTAACACCGGGGAGCTGTTTTTT. Its translation is CATGLAGGVPNTGELFF.